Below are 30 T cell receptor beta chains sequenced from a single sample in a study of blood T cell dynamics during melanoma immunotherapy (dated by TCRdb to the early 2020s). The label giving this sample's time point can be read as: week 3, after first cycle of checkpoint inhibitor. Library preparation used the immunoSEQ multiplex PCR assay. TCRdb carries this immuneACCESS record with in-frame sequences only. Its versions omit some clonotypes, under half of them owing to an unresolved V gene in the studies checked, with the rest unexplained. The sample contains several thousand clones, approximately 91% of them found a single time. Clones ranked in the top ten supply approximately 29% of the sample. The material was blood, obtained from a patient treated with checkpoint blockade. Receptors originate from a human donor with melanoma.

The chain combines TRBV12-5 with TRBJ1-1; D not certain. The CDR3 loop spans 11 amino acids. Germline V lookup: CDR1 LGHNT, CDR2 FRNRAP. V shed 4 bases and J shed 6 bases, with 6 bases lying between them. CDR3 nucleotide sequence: TGTGCTAGTGGTTCCCGTTCTGAAGCTTTCTTT. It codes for CASGSRSEAFF.

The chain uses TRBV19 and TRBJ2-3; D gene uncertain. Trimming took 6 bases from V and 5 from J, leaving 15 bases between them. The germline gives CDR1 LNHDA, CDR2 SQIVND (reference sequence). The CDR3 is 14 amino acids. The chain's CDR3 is CASRTTPFRDTQYF. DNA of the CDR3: TGTGCCAGTAGGACCACCCCGTTCAGAGATACGCAGTATTTT.

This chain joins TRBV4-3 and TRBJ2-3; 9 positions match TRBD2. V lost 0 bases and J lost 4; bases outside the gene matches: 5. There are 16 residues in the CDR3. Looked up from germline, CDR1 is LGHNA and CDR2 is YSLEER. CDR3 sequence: CASSQERAGGSDTQYF. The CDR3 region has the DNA TGCGCCAGCAGCCAAGAGAGGGCGGGAGGGTCAGATACGCAGTATTTT.

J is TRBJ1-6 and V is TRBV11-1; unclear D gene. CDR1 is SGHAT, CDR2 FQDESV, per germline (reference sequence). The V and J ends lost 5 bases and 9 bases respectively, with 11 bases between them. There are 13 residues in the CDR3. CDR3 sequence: CASSPLGFSPLHF. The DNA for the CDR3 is TGTGCCAGCAGCCCCCTGGGCTTTTCACCCCTCCACTTT.

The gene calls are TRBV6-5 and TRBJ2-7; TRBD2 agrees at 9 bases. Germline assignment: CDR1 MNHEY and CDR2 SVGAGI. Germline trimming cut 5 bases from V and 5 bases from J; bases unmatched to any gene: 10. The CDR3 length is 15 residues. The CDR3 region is CASSPPLAGADEQYF. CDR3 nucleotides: TGTGCCAGCAGTCCTCCGTTAGCGGGAGCGGACGAGCAGTACTTC.

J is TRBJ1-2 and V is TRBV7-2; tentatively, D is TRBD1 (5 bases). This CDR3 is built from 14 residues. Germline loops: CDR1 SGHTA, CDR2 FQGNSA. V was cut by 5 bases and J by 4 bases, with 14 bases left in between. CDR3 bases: TGTGCCAGCAGCCCCTCCCTCCAGGGCTATGGCTACACCTTC. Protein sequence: CASSPSLQGYGYTF.

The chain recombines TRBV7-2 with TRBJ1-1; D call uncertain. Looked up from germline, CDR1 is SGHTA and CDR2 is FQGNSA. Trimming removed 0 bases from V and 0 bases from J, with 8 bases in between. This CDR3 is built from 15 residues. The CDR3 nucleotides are TGTGCCAGCAGCTTAGCGCTATCGCTGAACACTGAAGCTTTCTTT. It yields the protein CASSLALSLNTEAFF.

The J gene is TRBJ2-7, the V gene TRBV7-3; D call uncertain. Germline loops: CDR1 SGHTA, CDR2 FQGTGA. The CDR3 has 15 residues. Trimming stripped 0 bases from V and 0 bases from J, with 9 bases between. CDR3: CASSLTPGSSYEQYF. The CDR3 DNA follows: TGTGCCAGCAGCTTAACGCCTGGCAGCTCCTACGAGCAGTACTTC. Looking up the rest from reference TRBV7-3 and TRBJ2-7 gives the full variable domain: GAGVSQTPSNKVTEKGKYVELRCDPISGHTALYWYRQSLGQGPEFLIYFQGTGAADDSGLPNDRFFAVRPEGSVSTLKIQRTERGDSAVYLCASSLTPGSSYEQYFGPGTRLTVT.

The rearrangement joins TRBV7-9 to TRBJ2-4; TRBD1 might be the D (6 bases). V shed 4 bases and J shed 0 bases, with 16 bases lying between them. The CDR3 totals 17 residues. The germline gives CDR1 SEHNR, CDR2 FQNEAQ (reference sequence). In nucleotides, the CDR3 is TGTGCCAGCAGCTCGCTCCCCGGACAGATAGCCAAAAACATTCAGTACTTC. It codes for CASSSLPGQIAKNIQYF.

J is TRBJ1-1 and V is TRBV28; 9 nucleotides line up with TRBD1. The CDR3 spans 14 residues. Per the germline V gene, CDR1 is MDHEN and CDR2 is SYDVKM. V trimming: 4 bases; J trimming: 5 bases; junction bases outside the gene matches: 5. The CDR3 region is CASSSTGGRTEAFF. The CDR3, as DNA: TGTGCCAGCAGTTCCACAGGGGGCCGGACTGAAGCTTTCTTT.

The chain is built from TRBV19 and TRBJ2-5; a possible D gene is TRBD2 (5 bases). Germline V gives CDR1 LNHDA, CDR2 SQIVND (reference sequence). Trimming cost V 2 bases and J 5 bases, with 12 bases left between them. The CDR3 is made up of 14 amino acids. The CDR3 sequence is CASSIRGVQETQYF. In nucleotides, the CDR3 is TGTGCCAGTAGTATACGGGGAGTCCAGGAGACCCAGTACTTC.

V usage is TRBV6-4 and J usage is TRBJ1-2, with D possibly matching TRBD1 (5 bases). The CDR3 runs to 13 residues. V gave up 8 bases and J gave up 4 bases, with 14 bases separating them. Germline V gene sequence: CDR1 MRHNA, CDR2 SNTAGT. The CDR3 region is CASGIQGVYGYTF. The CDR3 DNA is TGTGCCAGCGGAATCCAAGGGGTCTATGGCTACACCTTC.

The CDR3 DNA sequence: TGTGCCAGCAGCTTGGCCGGGACAGCCTACGAGCAGTACTTC. Translation gives CASSLAGTAYEQYF. This rearrangement joins TRBV5-4 to TRBJ2-7; TRBD1 matches 7 bases. The CDR3 loop spans 14 amino acids. V lost 0 bases and J lost 2; bases outside the gene matches: 2. CDR1 and CDR2 (germline): SGHNT, YYREEE (reference sequence). Full variable domain (missing parts from reference TRBV5-4 and TRBJ2-7): ETGVTQSPTHLIKTRGQQVTLRCSSQSGHNTVSWYQQALGQGPQFIFQYYREEENGRGNFPPRFSGLQFPNYSSELNVNALELDDSALYLCASSLAGTAYEQYFGPGTRLTVT.

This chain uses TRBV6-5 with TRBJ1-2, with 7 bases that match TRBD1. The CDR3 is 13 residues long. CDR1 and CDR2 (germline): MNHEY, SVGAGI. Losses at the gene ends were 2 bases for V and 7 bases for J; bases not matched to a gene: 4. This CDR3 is CASSYPHRGGYTF. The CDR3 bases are TGTGCCAGCAGTTACCCCCACAGGGGTGGCTACACCTTC.

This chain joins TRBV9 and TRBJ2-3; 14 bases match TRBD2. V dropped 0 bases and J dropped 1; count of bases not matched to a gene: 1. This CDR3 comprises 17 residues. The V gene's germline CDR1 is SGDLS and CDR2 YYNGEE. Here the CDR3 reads CASSVVGLAGGTDTQYF. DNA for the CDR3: TGTGCCAGCAGCGTAGTGGGACTAGCGGGAGGCACAGATACGCAGTATTTT. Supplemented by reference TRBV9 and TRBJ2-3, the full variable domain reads DSGVTQTPKHLITATGQRVTLRCSPRSGDLSVYWYQQSLDQGLQFLIQYYNGEERAKGNILERFSAQQFPDLHSELNLSSLELGDSALYFCASSVVGLAGGTDTQYFGPGTRLTVL.

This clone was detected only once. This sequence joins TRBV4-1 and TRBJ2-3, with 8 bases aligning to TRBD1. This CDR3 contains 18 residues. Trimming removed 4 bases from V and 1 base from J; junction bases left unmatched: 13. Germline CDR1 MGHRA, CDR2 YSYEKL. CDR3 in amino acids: CASSLDRGAGRGTDTQYF. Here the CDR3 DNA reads TGCGCCAGCAGCCTAGACAGGGGCGCCGGTAGGGGCACAGATACGCAGTATTTT.

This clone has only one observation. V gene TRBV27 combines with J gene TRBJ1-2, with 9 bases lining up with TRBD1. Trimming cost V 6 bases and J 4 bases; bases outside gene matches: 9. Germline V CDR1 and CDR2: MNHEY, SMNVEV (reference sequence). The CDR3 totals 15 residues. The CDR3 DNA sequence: TGTGCCAGCAGAGGACAGGGGTATTGGGGCTATGGCTACACCTTC. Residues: CASRGQGYWGYGYTF.

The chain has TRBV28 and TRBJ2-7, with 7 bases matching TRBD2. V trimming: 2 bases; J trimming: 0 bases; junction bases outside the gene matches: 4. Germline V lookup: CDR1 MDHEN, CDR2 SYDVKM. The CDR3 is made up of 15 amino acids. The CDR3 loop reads CASSLGGEPSYEQYF. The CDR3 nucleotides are TGTGCCAGCAGTTTAGGGGGGGAGCCCTCCTACGAGCAGTACTTC. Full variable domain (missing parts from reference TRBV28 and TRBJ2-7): DVKVTQSSRYLVKRTGEKVFLECVQDMDHENMFWYRQDPGLGLRLIYFSYDVKMKEKGDIPEGYSVSREKKERFSLILESASTNQTSMYLCASSLGGEPSYEQYFGPGTRLTVT.

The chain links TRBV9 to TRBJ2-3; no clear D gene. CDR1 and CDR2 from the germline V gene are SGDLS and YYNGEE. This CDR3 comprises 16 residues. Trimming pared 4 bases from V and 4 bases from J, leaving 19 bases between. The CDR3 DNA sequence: TGTGCCAGCAGCCTCTCGTATAGTACTGGGGCAGATACGCAGTATTTT. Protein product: CASSLSYSTGADTQYF.

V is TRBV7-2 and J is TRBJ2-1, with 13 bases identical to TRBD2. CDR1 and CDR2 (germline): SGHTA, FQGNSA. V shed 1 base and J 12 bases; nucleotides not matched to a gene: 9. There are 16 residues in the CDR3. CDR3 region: CASSLDGTSGTRGQFF. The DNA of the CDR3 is TGTGCCAGCAGCTTAGACGGGACTAGCGGGACTCGGGGGCAGTTCTTC.

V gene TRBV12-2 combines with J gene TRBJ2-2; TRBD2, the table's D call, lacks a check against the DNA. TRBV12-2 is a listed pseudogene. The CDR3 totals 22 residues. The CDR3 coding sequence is TGTGCAAGTCGCTTAGGGCCTCCGGTGGTAGCGGGAACTCCGCTAAACACCGGGGAGCTGTTTTTT. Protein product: CASRLGPPVVAGTPLNTGELFF.

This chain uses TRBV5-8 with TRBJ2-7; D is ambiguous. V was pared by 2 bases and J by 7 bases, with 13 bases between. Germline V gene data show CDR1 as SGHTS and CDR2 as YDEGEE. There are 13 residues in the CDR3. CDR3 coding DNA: TGTGCCAGCAGCTTAGCCCTATTCAGAGAGCAGTACTTC. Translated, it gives CASSLALFREQYF.

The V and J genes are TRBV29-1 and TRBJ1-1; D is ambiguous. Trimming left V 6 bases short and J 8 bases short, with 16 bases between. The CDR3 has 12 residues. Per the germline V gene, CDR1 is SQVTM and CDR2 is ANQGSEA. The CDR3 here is CSVDDKLREAFF. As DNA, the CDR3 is TGCAGCGTGGATGACAAGCTCAGAGAAGCTTTCTTT.

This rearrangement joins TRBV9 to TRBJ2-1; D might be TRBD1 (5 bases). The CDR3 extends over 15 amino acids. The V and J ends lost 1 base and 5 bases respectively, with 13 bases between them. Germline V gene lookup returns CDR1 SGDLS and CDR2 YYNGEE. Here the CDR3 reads CASSVWHTGDNEQFF. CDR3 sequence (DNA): TGTGCCAGCAGCGTATGGCACACAGGAGACAATGAGCAGTTCTTC.

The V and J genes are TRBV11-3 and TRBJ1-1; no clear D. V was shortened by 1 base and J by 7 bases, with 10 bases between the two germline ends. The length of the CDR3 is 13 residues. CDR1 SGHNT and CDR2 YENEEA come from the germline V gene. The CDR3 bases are TGTGCCAGCAGCTTAGGGACGGCAGTTGAAGCTTTCTTT. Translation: CASSLGTAVEAFF.

CDR3 region: CSVEGHNTGELFF. For the CDR3, the DNA is TGCAGCGTTGAGGGACATAACACCGGGGAGCTGTTTTTT. The V call is TRBV29-1, the J call TRBJ2-2; D is possibly TRBD1 (6 bases). V dropped 3 bases and J dropped 2 bases, with 7 bases sitting between them. The germline V gene encodes CDR1 SQVTM and CDR2 ANQGSEA. CDR3 length: 13 amino acids.

CDR3 loop: CSVRQEQEVHEQFF. The DNA of the CDR3 is TGCAGCGTTCGACAGGAGCAAGAAGTCCATGAGCAGTTCTTC. V is TRBV29-1 and J is TRBJ2-1, with TRBD1 as a possible D gene (6 bases). In germline, CDR1 is SQVTM, CDR2 ANQGSEA. This CDR3 is 14 amino acids long. Trimming took 5 bases from V and 8 from J, leaving 19 bases between them.

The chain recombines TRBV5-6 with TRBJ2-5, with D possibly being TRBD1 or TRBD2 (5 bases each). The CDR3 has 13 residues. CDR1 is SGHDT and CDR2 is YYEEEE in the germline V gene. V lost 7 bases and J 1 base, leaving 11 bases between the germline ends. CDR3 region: CASLQGPQETQYF. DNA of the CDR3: TGTGCCAGCCTCCAGGGACCCCAAGAGACCCAGTACTTC.

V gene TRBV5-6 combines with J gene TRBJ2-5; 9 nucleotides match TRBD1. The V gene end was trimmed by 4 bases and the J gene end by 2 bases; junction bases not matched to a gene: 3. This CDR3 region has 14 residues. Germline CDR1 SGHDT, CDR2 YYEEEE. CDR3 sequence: CASSKTGGQETQYF. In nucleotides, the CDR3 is TGTGCCAGCAGCAAGACAGGGGGTCAAGAGACCCAGTACTTC.

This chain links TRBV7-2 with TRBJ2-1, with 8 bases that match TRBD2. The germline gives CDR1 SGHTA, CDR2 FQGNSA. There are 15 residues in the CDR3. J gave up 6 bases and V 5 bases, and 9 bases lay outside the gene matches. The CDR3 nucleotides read TGTGCCAGCAGCCGCCTGGGGCGGGAGGCCAATGAGCAGTTCTTC. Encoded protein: CASSRLGREANEQFF.